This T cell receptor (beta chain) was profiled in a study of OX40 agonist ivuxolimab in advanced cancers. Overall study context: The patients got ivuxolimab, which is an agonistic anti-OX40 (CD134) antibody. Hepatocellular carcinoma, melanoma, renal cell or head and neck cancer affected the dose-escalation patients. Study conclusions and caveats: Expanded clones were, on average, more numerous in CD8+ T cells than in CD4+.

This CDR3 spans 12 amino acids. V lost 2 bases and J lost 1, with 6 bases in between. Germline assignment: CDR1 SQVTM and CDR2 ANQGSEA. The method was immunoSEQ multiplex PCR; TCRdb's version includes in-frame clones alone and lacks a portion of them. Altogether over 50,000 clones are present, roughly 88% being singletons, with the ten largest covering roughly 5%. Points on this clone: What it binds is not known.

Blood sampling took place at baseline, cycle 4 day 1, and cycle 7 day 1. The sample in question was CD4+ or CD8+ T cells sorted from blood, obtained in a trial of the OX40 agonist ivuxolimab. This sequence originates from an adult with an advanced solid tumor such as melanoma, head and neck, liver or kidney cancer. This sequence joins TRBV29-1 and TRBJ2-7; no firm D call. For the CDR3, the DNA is TGCAGCGTTGAACTGGGTTCCTACGAGCAGTACTTC. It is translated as CSVELGSYEQYF.